One and the same sample provided the 11 T cell receptor beta chains below, sequenced in a study of identical twins. TCRdb re-called the 5' RACE reads with MiXCR, one entry per CDR3 protein. The data show 500,000 to 650,000 distinct CDR3 sequences, 7% to 7.5% seen once. The data also belong to a second study, concerning yellow fever vaccine responses in identical twins.

The material sequenced was PBMCs. Source of these receptors: a woman younger than 35 in good health.

This clonotype was found many times. This chain links TRBV4-1 with TRBJ2-7, with D tentatively TRBD2 (6 bases). The CDR3 spans 14 residues. V was trimmed by 5 bases and J by 2 bases, leaving 13 bases between them. Germline lookup yields CDR1 MGHRA and CDR2 YSYEKL. CDR3 DNA sequence: TGCGCCAGCAGCAAGGGACTGTCAGCCTACGAGCAGTACTTC. Translation gives CASSKGLSAYEQYF.

This clonotype has a handful of counts. This chain uses TRBV20-1 with TRBJ2-1, with D perhaps matching TRBD2 (5 bases). Germline V lookup: CDR1 DFQATT, CDR2 SNEGSKA (reference sequence). The CDR3 consists of 14 residues. V lost 4 bases and J lost 0, with 10 bases in between. CDR3 region: CSANGGPSYNEQFF. In nucleotides, the CDR3 is TGCAGTGCTAATGGCGGGCCCTCCTACAATGAGCAGTTCTTC.

This clonotype has a count of ten or more. The chain links TRBV11-3 to TRBJ1-4; D not certain. Looked up from germline, CDR1 is SGHNT and CDR2 is YENEEA. The V end lost 4 bases, the J end lost 7 bases, and 13 bases lay between the germline ends. The CDR3 runs to 14 residues. The CDR3 here is CASSSYQEGEKLFF. The CDR3 DNA is TGTGCCAGCAGCTCGTACCAGGAGGGTGAAAAACTGTTTTTT.

This clonotype was found many times. The chain recombines TRBV12-3 or TRBV12-4 with TRBJ2-2, with 11 bases lining up with TRBD2. The CDR3 is 15 residues long. Germline trimming cut 8 bases from V and 8 bases from J; bases unmatched to any gene: 10. Here the CDR3 DNA reads TGTGCCAGCTCCCCTTGGCTAGCGGGAGGAGGGGAGCTGTTTTTT. It yields the protein CASSPWLAGGGELFF.

This clonotype was counted ten times or more. This sequence joins TRBV2 and TRBJ1-2, with a possible D match to TRBD1 (5 bases). V was clipped by 5 bases and J by 4 bases, with 14 bases between them. The length of the CDR3 is 14 residues. Germline CDR1 is SNHLY and CDR2 is FYNNEI. CDR3 in DNA: TGTGCCAGCAGTCGGGGGGGGACTTCCTATGGCTACACCTTC. This codes for CASSRGGTSYGYTF.

This sequence joins TRBV6-1 and TRBJ2-7, with 9 positions matching TRBD2. With V trimmed by 5 bases and J by 7 bases, 18 bases remained unmatched. This CDR3 spans 17 amino acids. Germline CDR1 and CDR2: MNHNS and SASEGT. The CDR3 loop reads CASSTTPGLAFGMEQYF. CDR3 DNA: TGTGCCAGCAGTACCACTCCGGGACTAGCTTTTGGAATGGAGCAGTACTTC.

In its sample, this clonotype was seen a few times. J is TRBJ2-1 and V is TRBV2, with D hard to call. CDR1 is SNHLY, CDR2 FYNNEI, per germline. Trimming took 2 bases from V and 0 from J, leaving 5 bases between them. This CDR3 is 14 amino acids long. DNA for the CDR3: TGTGCCAGCAGTGAACAGGACTCCTACAATGAGCAGTTCTTC. This gives the protein CASSEQDSYNEQFF.

This clonotype has a handful of counts. This rearrangement joins TRBV24-1 to TRBJ2-5, with D possibly being TRBD1 (5 bases). V was cut by 3 bases and J by 1 base, with 14 bases left in between. The length of the CDR3 is 16 residues. Germline V gives CDR1 KGHDR, CDR2 SFDVKD. CDR3 region: CATSDPGLIGQETQYF. The CDR3 coding sequence is TGTGCCACCAGTGATCCAGGGTTGATAGGCCAAGAGACCCAGTACTTC.

This clonotype occurred many times. The CDR3 nucleotides are TGTGCCATCAGCCTCCTGGGGGAGACCCAGTACTTC. Translation: CAISLLGETQYF. The gene calls are TRBV10-3 and TRBJ2-5; D is undetermined. The CDR3 has 12 amino acids. V lost 6 bases, J lost 5 bases, and 10 bases lay in between. Germline CDR1 is ENHRY and CDR2 is SYGVKD.

This clonotype was counted between two and nine times. V usage is TRBV19 and J usage is TRBJ1-5, with D maybe TRBD1 (5 bases). This CDR3 contains 13 residues. Germline CDR1 LNHDA, CDR2 SQIVND (reference sequence). Trimming took off 5 bases at V and 7 bases at J, with 12 bases between the two ends. The CDR3 protein is CASSEQRGQPQHF. The CDR3 DNA reads as TGTGCCAGTAGTGAACAAAGGGGCCAGCCCCAGCATTTT.

This clonotype turned up a few times. This sequence joins TRBV27 and TRBJ2-7; D may be TRBD2 (6 bases). Germline loops: CDR1 MNHEY, CDR2 SMNVEV (reference sequence). CDR3 length: 14 residues. V was clipped by 5 bases and J by 2 bases, with 13 bases between them. Here the CDR3 DNA reads TGTGCCAGCAGTCCCGGGACTTACCCCTACGAGCAGTACTTC. Protein: CASSPGTYPYEQYF.